The rows below give T cell receptor beta chains drawn from one sample of a study of T-cell reconstitution after alpha-beta-depleted transplantation in children. TCRdb called the PCR reads again in MiXCR, with one record for every CDR3 protein. The top ten hold approximately 5% of the sample, which has 700,000 to 950,000 distinct CDR3 sequences, 15% to 20% seen once. The sequencing used PBMCs, mostly from graft donor cells, collected 360 days after TCRalphabeta/CD19-depleted stem cell transplant. Receptor source: a male patient aged 10 to 17 who had a stem cell transplant for acute lymphoblastic leukemia, so the T cells may come from the graft donor. Each CDR3 is given with its conserved first and last residue. D genes are given only for firm matches. Expanded clones are given a class, and other clones once, few, many or no size at all.

d_gene,j_gene,v_gene,abundance,CDR3aa,CDR3nt
-,TRBJ2-4,TRBV3-1,-,CASSQRGAGVGNIQYF,TGTGCCAGCAGCCAAAGAGGGGCCGGCGTGGGGAACATTCAGTACTTC
TRBD2,TRBJ2-5,TRBV2,few,CASLPGTSGTRRTQYF,TGTGCCAGCCTTCCAGGGACTAGCGGCACCCGTAGGACCCAGTACTTC
TRBD2,TRBJ2-3,TRBV2,-,CASSGLDTSGFTDTQYF,TGTGCCAGCAGTGGACTGGACACTAGCGGGTTCACAGATACGCAGTATTTT
-,TRBJ2-2,TRBV5-1,-,CASSFSLGELFF,TGCGCCAGCAGCTTCAGTCTCGGGGAGCTGTTTTTT
-,TRBJ2-6,TRBV9,-,CASSEYAGANVLTF,TGTGCCAGCAGCGAATACGCAGGGGCCAACGTCCTGACTTTC
-,TRBJ2-3,TRBV24-1,-,CATSDPGGITDTQYF,TGTGCCACCAGTGATCCAGGGGGGATCACAGATACGCAGTATTTT
-,TRBJ1-2,TRBV5-1,-,CASSLYTGGYTF,TGCGCCAGCAGCTTATACACCGGCGGCTACACCTTC
TRBD1,TRBJ1-4,TRBV15,few,CATSRGWSGGLNEKLFF,TGTGCCACCAGCAGAGGTTGGTCAGGGGGTTTGAATGAAAAACTGTTTTTT
-,TRBJ2-1,TRBV29-1,few,CSVEGRGNYNEQFF,TGCAGCGTTGAAGGACGGGGAAACTACAATGAGCAGTTCTTC
-,TRBJ2-5,TRBV3-1,-,CASSTPGPAWGYQETQYF,TGTGCCAGCAGCACGCCGGGGCCCGCGTGGGGTTACCAAGAGACCCAGTACTTC
-,TRBJ2-2,TRBV12-3/TRBV12-4,few,CASSDSRHLNTGELFF,TGTGCCAGCAGTGACTCGCGGCACCTGAACACCGGGGAGCTGTTTTTT
-,TRBJ2-7,TRBV15,-,CATSRDGRGYEQYF,TGTGCCACCAGCAGAGATGGACGGGGATACGAGCAGTACTTC
-,TRBJ1-1,TRBV7-2,many,CASSFYGGMNTEAFF,TGTGCCAGCAGCTTCTACGGAGGGATGAACACTGAAGCTTTCTTT
-,TRBJ1-5,TRBV2,few,CASSDTPTVSAQHF,TGTGCCAGCAGCGACACTCCTACAGTAAGTGCCCAGCATTTT
TRBD1,TRBJ2-5,TRBV7-9,few,CASSLGDRGQRETQYF,TGTGCCAGCAGCTTAGGAGACAGGGGGCAGAGGGAGACCCAGTACTTC
TRBD2,TRBJ2-7,TRBV5-1,few,CASSPQKKREGYYEQYF,TGCGCCAGCAGCCCCCAGAAAAAGCGGGAGGGGTACTACGAGCAGTACTTC
TRBD2,TRBJ2-1,TRBV12-3/TRBV12-4,-,CASSFWGWPSGNNEQFF,TGTGCCAGCAGTTTTTGGGGTTGGCCTAGCGGAAACAATGAGCAGTTCTTC
-,TRBJ2-7,TRBV18,few,CASSGTFETYEQYF,TGTGCCAGTTCCGGGACATTTGAAACCTACGAGCAGTACTTC
-,TRBJ1-1,TRBV12-3/TRBV12-4,-,CASSFSGSDTEAFF,TGTGCCAGCAGTTTTTCGGGGTCGGACACTGAAGCTTTCTTT
-,TRBJ2-3,TRBV28,few,CASSTTSNTDTQYF,TGTGCCAGCAGTACAACTAGCAACACAGATACGCAGTATTTT
-,TRBJ2-5,TRBV5-1,few,CASSLDVGLEETQYF,TGCGCCAGCAGCCTGGATGTGGGTTTGGAAGAGACCCAGTACTTC
-,TRBJ2-1,TRBV6-1,few,CASSEGSSNEQFF,TGTGCCAGCAGTGAAGGGTCCAGCAATGAGCAGTTCTTC
-,TRBJ1-2,TRBV10-3,few,CAISDWGSFGYTF,TGTGCCATCAGTGACTGGGGTTCGTTTGGCTACACCTTC
TRBD2,TRBJ2-1,TRBV10-3,-,CAISEGWGTSGRNEQFF,TGTGCCATCAGTGAGGGGTGGGGGACTAGCGGGAGAAATGAGCAGTTCTTC
-,TRBJ2-3,TRBV11-1,-,CASSPFGGAQPGTDTQYF,TGTGCCAGCAGCCCGTTTGGGGGAGCCCAGCCGGGCACAGATACGCAGTATTTT